The next 8 T cell receptor beta chains were all read from a single sample in a study of post-analysis software for immune sequencing data. Tagging with unique molecular identifiers was a feature of the TCR beta cDNA libraries. One entry per CDR3 protein, called by TCRdb with MiXCR from the PCR reads. There are 800,000 to 950,000 distinct CDR3 sequences in the sample; approximately 53% occur only once, and approximately 4.5% lies in the top ten. Study-wide results and limits: There were a handful of TRBV segments more frequent in patients than controls, and TRBV5-6, TRBV5-1 and TRBV20-1 were among them.

These receptors' targets are unknown. Sequenced sample: blood. The receptors were sampled from a girl aged 10-17 years with multiple sclerosis.

The CDR3 here is CASSLVSVRHGYTF. CDR3 nucleotide sequence: TGTGCCAGCAGCTTAGTGTCTGTCCGCCATGGCTACACCTTC. The gene calls are TRBV7-9 and TRBJ1-2; D remains ambiguous. The CDR3 consists of 14 residues. V dropped 1 base and J dropped 6 bases, with 12 bases sitting between them. The germline CDR1 and CDR2 sequences are SEHNR and FQNEAQ (reference sequence).

This chain uses TRBV7-2 with TRBJ2-2, with 11 positions matching TRBD2. Trimming at V came to 5 bases and at J to 6 bases, leaving 2 bases not matched to a gene. This CDR3 comprises 14 residues. Germline V gene sequence: CDR1 SGHTA, CDR2 FQGNSA. CDR3 bases: TGTGCCAGCAGCATTAGCGGGGGGGCCGGGGAGCTGTTTTTT. Translated: CASSISGGAGELFF.

The chain couples TRBV12-5 to TRBJ2-1; D is ambiguous. Looked up from germline, CDR1 is LGHNT and CDR2 is FRNRAP. V lost 3 bases to trimming and J lost 4 bases, with 13 bases between them. The CDR3 loop spans 15 amino acids. DNA for the CDR3: TGTGCTAGTGGTTTAGGTCTGGACGTGTACAATGAGCAGTTCTTC. Translation: CASGLGLDVYNEQFF. Variable domain in full (rest from reference TRBV12-5 and TRBJ2-1): DARVTQTPRHKVTEMGQEVTMRCQPILGHNTVFWYRQTMMQGLELLAYFRNRAPLDDSGMPKDRFSAEMPDATLATLKIQPSEPRDSAVYFCASGLGLDVYNEQFFGPGTRLTVL.

This clonotype came up a few times. The gene calls are TRBV20-1 and TRBJ1-1; D ambiguous. Germline V gene lookup returns CDR1 DFQATT and CDR2 SNEGSKA (reference sequence). The CDR3 has 11 amino acids. V was clipped by 6 bases and J by 2 bases, with 7 bases between them. CDR3 bases: TGCAGTGCCCGCGATAACACTGAAGCTTTCTTT. As protein: CSARDNTEAFF.

This clonotype was seen a handful of times. J is TRBJ2-7 and V is TRBV5-1; 7 positions agree with TRBD1. V gave up 0 bases and J gave up 5 bases; unmatched junction bases: 5. Germline CDR1 and CDR2: SGHRS and YFSETQ. The CDR3 covers 14 residues. The CDR3 sequence: CASSLAAGGDEQYF. The CDR3 nucleotides are TGCGCCAGCAGCTTGGCGGCAGGGGGAGACGAGCAGTACTTC.

The chain is built from TRBV29-1 and TRBJ2-7; 7 bases are shared with TRBD1. J lost 2 bases, V lost 5 bases, and 6 bases had no gene match. The length of the CDR3 is 13 residues. Germline V gene sequence: CDR1 SQVTM, CDR2 ANQGSEA. The CDR3 loop reads CSVRRQGAYEQYF. As DNA, the CDR3 is TGCAGCGTTCGGCGACAGGGAGCCTACGAGCAGTACTTC.

This clonotype appeared a few times. The genes are TRBV5-8 and TRBJ1-2, with unresolved D. Trimming took off 4 bases at V and 3 bases at J, with 13 bases between the two ends. Germline CDR1 and CDR2: SGHTS and YDEGEE. The CDR3 spans 14 residues. The CDR3 sequence is CASSRDTVDYGYTF. CDR3 nucleotide sequence: TGTGCCAGCAGCCGAGACACCGTCGACTATGGCTACACCTTC. The full variable domain, completed using reference TRBV5-8 and TRBJ1-2, is EAGVTQSPTHLIKTRGQQATLRCSPISGHTSVYWYQQALGLGLQFLLWYDEGEERNRGNFPPRFSGRQFPNYSSELNVNALELEDSALYLCASSRDTVDYGYTFGSGTRLTVV.

V gene TRBV5-6 combines with J gene TRBJ2-5; 15 bases map to TRBD2. CDR1 and CDR2 (germline): SGHDT, YYEEEE. The CDR3 spans 16 residues. Trimming at V came to 3 bases and at J to 4 bases, leaving 4 bases not matched to a gene. CDR3 sequence: CASSSGTSGRRETQYF. The CDR3 DNA follows: TGTGCCAGCAGCTCAGGGACTAGCGGGAGGAGAGAGACCCAGTACTTC.